One TCR beta chain is described in this entry. Which antigen it targets is not known. No base-level quality is on record; no much larger clone is a single base apart. The library was generated by the immunoSEQ multiplex PCR assay. For the multiplex PCR, a mixture combining 60 forward primers for TCR Vbeta segments and 13 reverse primers for TCR Jbeta segments was used. A multiplex PCR assay on genomic DNA amplified the CDR3 region of rearranged TCR beta genes. On the Illumina HiSeq System, the amplified TCR beta libraries were sequenced as 87-base-pair reads. The paper's data handling went like this. A later analysis counted tens of millions of unique TCR beta chains across the 650 to 800 repertoires, and some 11 million of these chains were shared by at least two donors. Raw reads were error-corrected and collapsed into unique sequences with a nearest-neighbor algorithm that merged closely related sequences to remove PCR and sequencing errors. CDR3 sequences were aligned to IMGT reference sequences to assign V, D and J gene segments. For a sequence to be retained, at least a six-nucleotide match to both a V gene segment and a J gene segment was required. Rearrangements were classified as productive when the CDR3 lacked stop codons and remained in frame with V and J, and all other rearrangements were classified as non-productive. CDR3 was defined according to IMGT convention as the region running from the second conserved V-encoded cysteine to the conserved J-encoded phenylalanine. The earlier analysis of about 570 of the donors excluded any sequence lacking an unambiguous match to a single V gene segment. An earlier analysis of 587 of the donors classified V segments as functional when productive rearrangements were above 56.7% and as segregating when the standard deviation between donors was above 5%. To diagnose cytomegalovirus status from the catalog of TCR beta chain sequences, a statistical classification framework was built. V and J gene assignment, in a later analysis, came from comparing TCR nucleotide sequences with IMGT/GENE-DB human TR gene sequences. In a later analysis, CDR3 sequences and most-parsimonious VDJ recombination scenarios were assigned using the TCRdist pipeline. A later analysis defined each TCR beta chain by its CDR3 amino acid sequence plus V-gene family, and excluded reads lacking a unique V-gene family. In a later analysis, approximately 640 highly shared, low-generation-probability nucleotide sequences were removed to address suspected cross-contamination and a sequencing artifact. In a later analysis, a clonal expansion index was calculated for each public chain from normalized within-repertoire ranks of inferred template counts. In a later analysis, generation probabilities were computed using a VDJ recombination model fitted to out-of-frame rearrangements, and the results were checked against IGoR. In a later analysis, hypergeometric tests were used to score TCR-TCR, TCR-HLA and TCR-CMV co-occurrence, with a repertoire-size bias correction applied to TCR pairs. To estimate false discovery rates, a later analysis permuted the HLA or CMV assignments 20 times. A later analysis grouped co-occurring TCRs with DBSCAN, adding TCRdist sequence similarity when clustering within HLA-allele-positive subsets. Repertoires with fewer than 30,000 or more than 120,000 public chains, plus five repertoires with anomalous nucleotide sharing, were excluded from co-occurrence clustering. Sourced from immuneACCESS, this table was stored by TCRdb with only in-frame sequences that have V and J called. A share of the clones is absent; for the studies checked, an unresolved V gene accounts for under half, and the remainder has no known explanation. The V and J calls and clone size were taken over from that table, and D and trimming were inferred from the DNA. The sample has about 120,000 clones on record, over 8% of them singletons. The ten biggest clones cover approximately 3% of the sample.

In total, 500 to 700 healthy bone marrow donors made up the cohort. At the time of sampling, every cohort member was nominally healthy, though immune exposures that went unrecorded were likely present. The donor was CMV seronegative and belonged to the group of 350 to 400 seronegative cohort members. A peripheral blood sample was provided by each donor, and peripheral blood mononuclear cells were used for TCR beta sequencing. Genomic DNA was extracted from the blood cell samples with the Qiagen DNeasy Blood Extraction Kit. Reading from cysteine to phenylalanine, the CDR3 counts 17 amino acids. Only the CDR3 region is kept as DNA, spanning 51 bases read in frame from base 1. CDR1 and CDR2 were assigned from the germline V gene (reference sequence) as LNHDA and SQIVND. The junction carries 14 bases between V and J, which are trimmed by 0 bases and 0 bases respectively. These data come from a study of cytomegalovirus exposure and HLA in healthy donors (dated by TCRdb to 2015 to 2018). Study-wide context: According to an earlier analysis of 587 of the donors, about 179 million T cells yielded 117 million unique TCR beta sequences and about 300 Gb of sequence data. In a later analysis, previously published TCR beta repertoires from 550 to 750 donors were re-analyzed and high-resolution HLA genotyping was added so that TCR occurrence patterns could be studied. Typing coverage varied by locus: about 629-640 donors for A, B, C, DRB1 and DQB1; approximately 560 for DQA1; 606 for DPA1; about 450 for DPB1. The study profiled the T cell repertoires of 500 to 800 subjects by immunosequencing and related them to cytomegalovirus serostatus. Alongside the repertoire data, information on donor age, sex, ethnicity and CMV serostatus was compiled. On average, 235,054 unique TCR beta nucleotide sequences were sequenced per donor among 300 to 500 genotyped donors of the cohort, with around 19% of those sequences being non-productive. In an earlier analysis of 587 of the donors, high-throughput TCR beta sequencing was used to judge whether each TCR beta V gene segment behaved as functional or pseudogenic. Of the 398 genotyped donors, approximately 83% fell in the genetic ancestry cluster associated with self-reported Caucasian donors. HLA typing included class I and class II loci at four-digit resolution. An early release covering about 600 HLA-typed donors comprised approximately 300 gigabases of sequencing data and approximately 80 million unique TCR sequences. The study aimed to test whether signatures of past pathogen exposure could be identified by cataloging public T cell receptors. To predict cytomegalovirus infection status, the study combined high-throughput TCR immunosequencing, statistical association of individual TCRs with disease status, and machine learning. Besides the first cohort of 500 to 700 subjects, a separate validation cohort made up of over 100 different subjects was used. Every repertoire in the discovery cohort had been generated on one and the same sequencing platform. Roughly 5 DR-DQ haplotypes were handled as single units for association and clustering because linkage in the cohort was strong. A later genetic analysis used genome-wide SNP genotypes for about 60% of the roughly 670 donors, treating that subset as a discovery cohort. Rather than drawing on any new phenotypic data, the later analysis identified candidate immune exposures from TCR beta sequences and the way those sequences occurred across donors.

Study-wide conclusions, independent of this receptor: When HLA alleles, especially DR and DQ, strongly co-occurred, attributing TCR associations to individual alleles was difficult. The classifier was reported to diagnose cytomegalovirus status with high specificity and sensitivity in both the original and validation cohorts. A group of highly shared sequence variants was considered likely to be a technical artifact of the sequencing pipeline. In a later analysis, 16,951 TCR beta sequences were associated with specific HLA alleles at a false discovery rate of 0.05. Because counts were too low, seventeen rarely observed V segments, including chromosome 9 orphons, were left out of the earlier analysis of over 550 of the donors. A total of 150 to 200 TCR beta chains were listed by the study as associated with cytomegalovirus. Broadly in line with IMGT annotations, most TCR beta V segments showed up in productive rearrangements about 87% or about 30% of the time in an earlier analysis of 450 to 600 of the donors. In vitro tests confirmed that three of the cytomegalovirus-associated TCR beta chains recognize cytomegalovirus antigens. The 87-base-pair reads could not distinguish some IMGT-functional V segments, including TRBV6-2 and TRBV6-3, so those segments were excluded. According to the authors, the approach could potentially be generalized to other disease states and immunological phenotypes. According to a later genetic analysis, donors in an Asian-associated ancestry cluster had fewer N-insertions in productive TCRs than the approximately 670-donor mean. While some public TCRs were present in many individuals, most TCR sequences turned up only very rarely across donors. In a later analysis, several top co-occurrence clusters were reported to appear linked to parvovirus B19, influenza, CMV and Epstein-Barr virus. Only TCR beta chains were sequenced in this cohort, and the absence of alpha or paired-chain data limited detectable features. Immune exposure information for the cohort was limited to CMV serostatus. In a later analysis, the rate of TCR association differed among HLA loci, with DRB1 alleles having the most associated TCRs and HLA-C alleles having the fewest. A further reported finding was that TCR beta sequences accurately predicted the HLA-A and HLA-B alleles for most subjects in the first cohort. HLA typing was unavailable for some donors at each locus, so association tests used only the typed subset. A later analysis found that HLA-associated TCR beta chains were more clonally expanded and had lower generation probabilities than equally common non-associated chains. V-gene and J-gene trimming of TCR beta chains was associated with a missense DCLRE1C variant in a later genetic analysis, and the association was replicated in an independent cohort. Sequencing depth was assumed to be roughly uniform across donors in the presence/absence analyses, though that assumption may not hold. Correlated functional status among segregating V segments might be attributable to linkage disequilibrium, but an unknown experimental factor could not be ruled out. Most CMV-associated TCR beta chains appeared to be HLA-restricted in a later analysis, and the HLA associations seemed to be driven largely by CMV exposure.

The sequence links TRBV19 to TRBJ1-1; the D region possibly corresponds to TRBD1 (5 bases align). The sequenced sample was PBMCs. This clonotype was obtained from a man younger than 45 in good health and CMV-seronegative. This receptor carries the CDR3 CASSIDREGPMNTEAFF. The sequenced DNA is TGTGCCAGTAGTATAGATCGGGAGGGGCCGATGAACACTGAAGCTTTCTTT. With all but the CDR3 taken from the reference TRBV19 and TRBJ1-1 genes, the full variable domain is: DGGITQSPKYLFRKEGQNVTLSCEQNLNHDAMYWYRQDPGQGLRLIYYSQIVNDFQKGDIAEGYSVSREKKESFPLTVTSAQKNPTAFYLCASSIDREGPMNTEAFFGQGTRLTVV.